Following are 7 T cell receptor beta chains from one sample sequenced in a study of PD-L1 blockade in urothelial cancer. TCRdb's copy holds only in-frame clones and misses some; the assay was immunoSEQ multiplex PCR. The data hold about 39,000 clones, with approximately 93% observed a single time. Time point here: pretreatment peripheral blood. The sequencing here drew on PBMCs, taken around atezolizumab (anti-PD-L1) treatment. These receptors were taken from a woman aged 60-75 years with urothelial cancer.

This clone appeared once. V gene TRBV6-1 combines with J gene TRBJ2-5; no firm D call. The CDR3 contains 13 residues. Per germline, CDR1 MNHNS and CDR2 SASEGT. Trimming shortened V by 3 bases and J by 7 bases, and 12 bases separated the two germline ends. CDR3 DNA: TGTGCCAGCAGTGAGTCTTACCCGGGGACCCAGTACTTC. It specifies CASSESYPGTQYF.

The rearrangement links TRBV5-1 to TRBJ2-7; TRBD1 aligns across 8 bases. Germline CDR1 and CDR2: SGHRS and YFSETQ. The V segment lost 4 bases and the J segment 5 bases; nucleotides outside the gene matches: 8. This CDR3 comprises 14 residues. CDR3 DNA: TGCGCCAGCAGCCCGGACAGGGAGGAGGACGAGCAGTACTTC. Its translation: CASSPDREEDEQYF.

The genes are TRBV29-1 and TRBJ2-1; TRBD2 is a possible D gene (6 bases). From germline, CDR1 is SQVTM and CDR2 ANQGSEA. CDR3 length equals 16 residues. The germline V and J ends were trimmed by 8 bases and 0 bases, with 20 bases remaining between them. CDR3 amino acids: CSLRGLALSSYNEQFF. The CDR3 DNA sequence: TGCAGCCTCCGGGGACTGGCCCTCAGCTCCTACAATGAGCAGTTCTTC.

The chain carries TRBV28 and TRBJ1-2, with unresolved D. The CDR3 is made up of 14 amino acids. Germline V CDR1 and CDR2: MDHEN, SYDVKM. V lost 2 bases and J lost 7, with 14 bases in between. CDR3 region: CASSLTGFVGGYTF. The DNA for the CDR3 is TGTGCCAGCAGTTTAACCGGGTTCGTCGGTGGCTACACCTTC.

The rearrangement uses TRBV19 and TRBJ1-3; D perhaps matches TRBD1 (6 bases). The CDR3 loop spans 14 amino acids. The V and J ends lost 6 bases and 0 bases respectively, with 9 bases between them. Germline CDR1 is LNHDA and CDR2 is SQIVND (reference sequence). CDR3 coding DNA: TGTGCCAGTAGCATGACAGGCTCTGGAAACACCATATATTTT. Protein: CASSMTGSGNTIYF.

In its sample, this clone was seen once. One end of the junction varies from germline; a read error may be responsible. The chain uses TRBV11-2 and TRBJ1-1; 8 bases fit TRBD1. CDR1 and CDR2 (germline): SGHAT, FQNNGV. The length of the CDR3 is 15 residues. The CDR3 DNA reads TGTGCCAGCAGCCCCCTTCGGGACAGGAACACTGGAGCTTTCTTT. Its translation: CASSPLRDRNTGAFF.

The genes are TRBV5-6 and TRBJ2-7, with 10 bases identical to TRBD1. The CDR3 is 17 residues long. V lost 4 bases and J lost 3; bases outside the gene matches: 13. Germline V gene lookup returns CDR1 SGHDT and CDR2 YYEEEE. The CDR3 loop reads CASSLGTGEIGVYEQYF. CDR3 nucleotides: TGTGCCAGCAGCCTGGGGACAGGGGAGATCGGGGTCTACGAGCAGTACTTC.